Sequencing of this T cell receptor beta chain was carried out in a study of T cells of healthy individuals. MiXCR was run by TCRdb on the 5' RACE reads, yielding one entry per CDR3 protein. The top ten clones hold about 6.2% of a sample with around 98,000 distinct CDR3 sequences, about 16% of them seen once. Trimming removed 0 bases at V and 5 bases at J, with 10 bases between. Germline CDR1 and CDR2: SGHRS and YFSETQ. The CDR3 has 14 amino acids. This receptor was obtained from a human donor in good health. This rearrangement joins TRBV5-1 to TRBJ2-3; D might be TRBD1 (6 bases). This CDR3 is CASSLGQTGDTQYF. As DNA, the CDR3 is TGCGCCAGCAGCTTGGGACAGACAGGAGATACGCAGTATTTT.